The clone carrying this T cell receptor (beta chain) was seen only once. The data were taken from a study of cytomegalovirus exposure and HLA in healthy donors. CDR1 and CDR2 from the germline V gene are SGHNT and YYREEE (reference sequence). There are 15 residues in the CDR3. Unmatched junction bases numbered 3, after V lost 0 bases and J lost 5 bases. Amplification used 60 Vbeta primers and 13 Jbeta primers. The repertoire was sequenced with immunoSEQ multiplex PCR; TCRdb's copy has only in-frame clones and lacks some. The table includes approximately 130,000 clones, about 82% detected once. The gene calls are TRBV5-4 and TRBJ2-1; 9 positions match TRBD2. The sample was PBMCs. The sequence came from a female donor in good health and CMV-seropositive. The DNA for the CDR3 is TGTGCCAGCAGCTTGGGACTAGCGGAAGACAATGAGCAGTTCTTC. This translates into CASSLGLAEDNEQFF.